This TCR beta chain was captured in a study of regulatory T cells in long-lasting Graves disease. The time point was: newly diagnosed GD, antithyroid drugs for less than 3 months. RNA extracted from PBMCs served as the sequencing template. Construction of the TCR beta libraries employed iRepertoire HTBI primers in conjunction with Arm-PCR of CDR3 regions. TCRdb ran MiXCR on the multiplex PCR reads and lists one entry per CDR3 protein. The sample lists approximately 470,000 distinct CDR3 sequences, about 17% occurring once. CDR3 length equals 13 residues. Trimming stripped 2 bases from V and 8 bases from J, with 9 bases between. Germline loops: CDR1 SGHAT, CDR2 FQNNGV. Ten or more counts support this clonotype. The sample was also linked to a second study, of T cells in Graves' hyperthyroidism and ophthalmopathy. That paper notes: The study based diagnoses on clinical symptoms, serum thyroxine and TRAb, thyroid ultrasound and orbital computed tomography.

This material consisted of peripheral blood mononuclear cells (PBMCs), taken at new diagnosis, from a patient treated with antithyroid drugs. The gene calls are TRBV11-2 and TRBJ2-2; no clear D. The sequence derives from a man aged 35-49 years with Graves disease. In DNA form, the CDR3 reads TGTGCCAGCAGCTTATCCTCTGATGGGGAGCTGTTTTTT. The encoded protein is CASSLSSDGELFF.